This passage covers 3 T cell receptor beta chains from one sample sequenced in a study of cytomegalovirus exposure and HLA in healthy donors. The PCR was carried out with 60 Vbeta primers and 13 Jbeta primers. Using immunoSEQ multiplex PCR, the repertoire was profiled, and TCRdb retains in-frame clones only, with some absent. In the table there are about 160,000 clones, 75% to 90% of which are singletons. The material sequenced was PBMCs. The receptors shown here come from a boy aged 2 to 10 in good health and CMV-seronegative.

This chain links TRBV6-1 with TRBJ2-7; possibly TRBD1 for D (6 bases). V was pared by 2 bases and J by 0 bases, with 8 bases between. Germline loops: CDR1 MNHNS, CDR2 SASEGT. CDR3 length: 14 amino acids. CDR3 loop: CASSETGSSYEQYF. The CDR3, as DNA: TGTGCCAGCAGTGAAACAGGGAGCTCCTACGAGCAGTACTTC.

This clone was seen once. This chain uses TRBV29-1 with TRBJ2-1; D possibly corresponds to TRBD2 (6 bases). The CDR3 consists of 15 residues. Germline V gives CDR1 SQVTM, CDR2 ANQGSEA. V was trimmed by 5 bases and J by 1 base, leaving 15 bases between them. The CDR3 DNA follows: TGCAGCGTTCCTCAGCGGAGGGGATCCTACAATGAGCAGTTCTTC. Translating gives CSVPQRRGSYNEQFF.

V and J are TRBV9 and TRBJ2-1; 7 bases match TRBD2. The CDR3 totals 14 residues. CDR1 SGDLS and CDR2 YYNGEE come from the germline V gene. Trimming removed 6 bases from V and 8 bases from J; junction bases left unmatched: 11. CDR3 residues: CASNPSGVHYEQFF. CDR3 in DNA: TGTGCCAGCAACCCAAGCGGGGTACACTATGAGCAGTTCTTC.